The clone carrying this T cell receptor beta chain occurred many times. Using its own MiXCR run on the 5' RACE reads, TCRdb lists one record per CDR3 protein. The data show 50,000 to 65,000 distinct CDR3 sequences, around 12% seen once. The data belong to a study of early T cells in non-severe SARS-CoV-2 infection. Trimming took off 5 bases at V and 4 bases at J, with 14 bases between the two ends. CDR1 and CDR2 from the germline V gene are SGHTA and FQGNSA. This CDR3 contains 14 residues. The sequenced material came from whole blood. The sequence derives from an adult who was a healthcare worker with PCR-confirmed SARS-CoV-2 infection or an uninfected control (not recorded which). The V gene is TRBV7-2, the J gene TRBJ1-2; unclear D gene. The CDR3 protein is CASSPPWRAYGYTF. In DNA, the CDR3 is TGTGCCAGCAGCCCTCCCTGGAGGGCCTATGGCTACACCTTC.